This T cell receptor (beta chain) was identified in a study of beta chain features in type 1 diabetes. Expressed TCRB transcripts were sequenced, since all the RNA that had been isolated was reverse transcribed. The assay was immunoSEQ multiplex PCR, and TCRdb's table has in-frame clones only and misses some. Of 400,000 to 500,000 clones in the sample, 14% are singletons; the top ten hold around 0.039%. Germline V lookup: CDR1 KGHSH, CDR2 LQKENI. V was trimmed by 1 base and J by 7 bases, leaving 17 bases between them. The CDR3 is made up of 16 amino acids. The chain recombines TRBV18 with TRBJ2-1, with a tentative D call TRBD2 (5 bases). This clonotype originated in a man aged 25 to 40 in good health. Specimen: naive CD4+ T cells from blood. The CDR3 bases are TGTGCCAGCTCACCACGGGAGCCCCCAAAGGGAAATGAGCAGTTCTTC. This translates into CASSPREPPKGNEQFF.